Listed below are T cell receptor beta chains from one sample, sequenced in a study of blood T cell repertoires in COVID-19. Assay: immunoSEQ multiplex PCR; the TCRdb copy retains only in-frame clones and omits some. This table holds around 260,000 clones, 80% to 90% found once. The sample was peripheral blood. These receptors were taken from a woman in her forties who had recovered from COVID-19. CDR3s include the opening cysteine and the closing phenylalanine or tryptophan. A D gene is named only where the DNA matches it firmly. Not every row has a clone size; where given, it reads once, few, many or a size class.

v_call	d_call	j_call	clone_size	cdr3_nt	cdr3_aa
TRBV7-3	.	TRBJ2-1	.	TGTGCCAGCAGCCTAGACGCGGCGGGGGCATACAATGAGCAGTTCTTC	CASSLDAAGAYNEQFF
TRBV5-6	.	TRBJ1-1	few	TGTGCCAGCAGCTCGGGGTGGGGATACACTGAAGCTTTCTTT	CASSSGWGYTEAFF
TRBV5-1	.	TRBJ2-1	few	TGCGCCAGCAGCTTGGGGAATCTAGAAAATGAGCAGTTCTTC	CASSLGNLENEQFF
TRBV2	TRBD1	TRBJ1-6	.	TGTGCCAGCAGCGCGGACAGGGGGCAGGATTCACCCCTCCACTTT	CASSADRGQDSPLHF
TRBV10-2	.	TRBJ1-3	.	TGCGCCAGTACCCCCAGGGGCTCTGGAAACACCATATATTTT	CASTPRGSGNTIYF
TRBV10-3	TRBD2	TRBJ2-7	.	TGTGCCATCAGTGAGACTAGCGGGGGTGGGGAGCAGTACTTC	CAISETSGGGEQYF
TRBV18	TRBD1	TRBJ1-6	.	TGTGCCAGCTCCCCCGGGGACAGGGGGCGGACTAATTCACCCCTCCACTTT	CASSPGDRGRTNSPLHF
TRBV5-1	TRBD1	TRBJ2-7	.	TGCGCCAGCAGCTTCCGACCCGGGACAGGGCGCGAGCAGTACTTC	CASSFRPGTGREQYF
TRBV25-1	.	TRBJ1-6	.	TGTGCCAGCAGTGAAAGGGGGAACTGGGATTCACCCCTCCACTTT	CASSERGNWDSPLHF
TRBV4-1	TRBD1	TRBJ1-2	.	TGCGCCAGCAGCCCTGGGGGACAGGGTTGGAACTATGGCTACACCTTC	CASSPGGQGWNYGYTF
TRBV29-1	TRBD1	TRBJ1-2	.	TGCAGCGTTGCCGGGACAGGAATGGTCTATGGCTACACCTTC	CSVAGTGMVYGYTF